Listed here are 9 T cell receptor beta chains from one sample, sequenced in a study of T cell repertoires in cytomegalovirus infection. MiXCR, run by TCRdb on the reads, gives a single entry per CDR3 protein. The table has about 140,000 distinct CDR3 sequences, around 32% seen once. For these receptors, no antigen is known. Sequencing used CD8+ T cells from cultured PBMCs, obtained from culture after CMV antigen stimulation. These receptors were collected from a human donor in good health (CMV status not recorded). Some clones in this sample may be carry-over from other donors' samples.

This chain joins TRBV28 and TRBJ2-1; TRBD2 agrees at 11 bases. Germline trimming cut 10 bases from V and 6 bases from J; bases unmatched to any gene: 11. The CDR3 is made up of 15 amino acids. Germline lookup yields CDR1 MDHEN and CDR2 SYDVKM. The CDR3 is CAIQTTSGAGNEQFF. CDR3 sequence (DNA): TGTGCCATCCAAACGACTAGCGGGGCGGGCAATGAGCAGTTCTTC. The full variable domain, completed using reference TRBV28 and TRBJ2-1, is DVKVTQSSRYLVKRTGEKVFLECVQDMDHENMFWYRQDPGLGLRLIYFSYDVKMKEKGDIPEGYSVSREKKERFSLILESASTNQTSMYLCAIQTTSGAGNEQFFGPGTRLTVL.

The J gene is TRBJ1-2, the V gene TRBV6-8; D not certain. The CDR3 has 13 residues. V was trimmed by 2 bases and J by 4 bases, leaving 8 bases between them. Germline V gene lookup returns CDR1 MNHGY and CDR2 SAAAGT. CDR3 DNA sequence: TGTGCCAGCAGTTACGGGCAATCCTATGGCTACACCTTC. Translated: CASSYGQSYGYTF.

This clonotype is medium-sized within its sample. The genes are TRBV7-7 and TRBJ2-7, with D possibly TRBD1 on 6 matching bases. Per the germline V gene, CDR1 is SSHAT and CDR2 is FNYEAQ (reference sequence). V was pared by 4 bases and J by 4 bases, with 11 bases between. The CDR3 is 13 residues long. Here the CDR3 reads CASSSGQMYEQYF. CDR3 coding DNA: TGTGCCAGCAGCTCCGGACAGATGTACGAGCAGTACTTC.

This clonotype was counted a few times. The chain is built from TRBV12-3 or TRBV12-4 and TRBJ1-1; D is possibly TRBD1 (6 bases). The CDR3 consists of 16 residues. V was clipped by 10 bases and J by 0 bases, with 21 bases between them. The CDR3 DNA is TGTGCCACCACCTCCCCAGGGGACTTAATGAACACTGAAGCTTTCTTT. This gives the protein CATTSPGDLMNTEAFF.

This clonotype occurred many times. The chain uses TRBV11-1 and TRBJ2-1; 7 bases are shared with TRBD2. The CDR3 runs to 15 residues. With V trimmed by 7 bases and J by 2 bases, 8 bases remained unmatched. Germline loops: CDR1 SGHAT, CDR2 FQDESV (reference sequence). The CDR3, as DNA: TGTGCCAGCACCTTGGGGGGGGACCCCTACAATGAGCAGTTCTTC. This sequence encodes CASTLGGDPYNEQFF.

This rearrangement joins TRBV7-2 to TRBJ1-6; TRBD1 is a possible D gene (6 bases). Germline assignment: CDR1 SGHTA and CDR2 FQGNSA. Between the trimmed V and J ends, which lost 3 bases and 4 bases, there was a span of 10 bases. The CDR3 is made up of 15 amino acids. CDR3 sequence reads: CASSFSGAYNSPLHF. The CDR3 coding sequence is TGTGCCAGCAGCTTCTCAGGGGCGTATAATTCACCCCTCCACTTT.

This sequence joins TRBV5-6 and TRBJ1-1; D is possibly TRBD1 (5 bases). The germline V gene encodes CDR1 SGHDT and CDR2 YYEEEE. V shed 2 bases and J shed 1 base, with 9 bases lying between them. The CDR3 contains 14 residues. The CDR3 DNA follows: TGTGCCAGCAGCTTCGGGGCCGGGAACACTGAAGCTTTCTTT. Protein sequence: CASSFGAGNTEAFF.

In this sample, this clonotype turned up a few times. The rearrangement joins TRBV7-2 to TRBJ2-1, with 9 bases that match TRBD2. V lost 8 bases to trimming and J lost 7 bases; unmatched junction nucleotides: 6. In germline, CDR1 is SGHTA, CDR2 FQGNSA. This CDR3 is built from 13 residues. The CDR3 here is CASGAGGLNEQFF. The CDR3 nucleotides are TGTGCCAGCGGGGCGGGGGGGCTTAATGAGCAGTTCTTC.

There are a few counts of this clonotype. The V and J genes are TRBV28 and TRBJ1-4; 11 positions agree with TRBD1. CDR1 MDHEN and CDR2 SYDVKM come from the germline V gene. Losses at the gene ends were 7 bases for V and 8 bases for J; bases not matched to a gene: 6. This CDR3 has 14 residues. The CDR3 DNA reads TGTGCCAGCATCAAGGACAGGGGGCAGGAAAAACTGTTTTTT. It specifies CASIKDRGQEKLFF.